This TCR beta chain stems from a study of quantifying T cell responses using KT2 cells. Study context: RNA was reverse transcribed with TCR alpha and beta constant-region primers.

KT2, a clone with a known TCR, was spiked into unfractionated PBMC. An oligo carrying a UMI was ligated to the cDNA 3' end. The first PCR ran approximately 4 cycles with an equimolar RC1.1 and RC1.2 beta primer mix. TCRdb re-derived calls from the UMI-ligation and nested PCR reads in MiXCR, one entry per CDR3 protein. The repertoire consists of approximately 54,000 distinct CDR3 sequences, with about 9.9% occurring once and the leading ten covering around 9.3%. The sequencing sample was made of PBMCs spiked with cells of the T cell clone KT2. This sequence was found in a human donor.

CDR3 residues: CASSYRDEQYF. The CDR3 region has the DNA TGTGCCAGCAGTTACCGGGACGAGCAGTACTTC. The rearrangement joins TRBV6-6 to TRBJ2-7; D is undetermined. Between the trimmed V and J ends, which lost 2 bases and 5 bases, there was a span of 4 bases. CDR1 is MNHNY and CDR2 is SVGAGI in the germline V gene (reference sequence). The CDR3 length is 11 residues.